The rows below give T cell receptor beta chains drawn from one sample of a study of identifying expanded T cells in peripheral blood. Repertoires were generated with immunoSEQ multiplex PCR, while TCRdb's copy carries only in-frame clones and drops some. The data contain some 100,000 clones, about 87% of them seen just once; the ten biggest clones take up around 8.2%. Material: blood. These receptors were collected from a person between 18 and 75 years old in good health. CDR3s include the opening cysteine and the closing phenylalanine or tryptophan. Each record gives: clone size, V gene, J gene, D gene, CDR3 DNA, CDR3 protein. The D gene is left open where the match is weak. Clone sizes are given selectively: once, few, many, or a class where the clone is expanded.

>NA|TRBV6-6|TRBJ2-2|NA
TGTGCCAGCAGGGCTTTAAGTGACACCGGGGAGCTGTTTTTT
CASRALSDTGELFF
>NA|TRBV27|TRBJ2-7|NA
TGTGCCAGCAGTTTGGACAGTTCCTACGAGCAGTACTTC
CASSLDSSYEQYF
>once|TRBV7-3|TRBJ1-5|NA
TGTGCCAGCAGCTTAAATAAGGATCAGCCCCAGCATTTT
CASSLNKDQPQHF
>NA|TRBV5-1|TRBJ2-3|TRBD2
TGCGCCAGCAGCTTGGCGGGACTAGCGGGAGCAGATACGCAGTATTTT
CASSLAGLAGADTQYF
>NA|TRBV19|TRBJ2-7|NA
TGTGCCAGTAGTATCACAGGGCCTCCGGTCGAGCAGTACTTC
CASSITGPPVEQYF
>NA|TRBV30|TRBJ2-3|TRBD2
TGTGCCTGGACTAGCGGGGGAACAGATACGCAGTATTTT
CAWTSGGTDTQYF
>NA|TRBV25-1|TRBJ2-7|TRBD1
TGTGCCAGCACCCCTGGACAGGGGTCTTCCTACGAGCAGTACTTC
CASTPGQGSSYEQYF
>NA|TRBV7-8|TRBJ2-7|TRBD1
TGTGCCAGCAGCGCCCGACAGGGGAGTAACGAGCAGTACTTC
CASSARQGSNEQYF
>NA|TRBV29-1|TRBJ2-2|NA
TGCAGCGTTGGCAGAGACACCGGGGAGCTGTTTTTT
CSVGRDTGELFF
>NA|TRBV5-6|TRBJ2-1|NA
TGTGCCAGCAGCTTGGTATTCAGCCTAGGGGTTGTGAATGAGCAGTTCTTC
CASSLVFSLGVVNEQFF
>NA|TRBV11-2|TRBJ2-1|NA
TGTGCCAGCACGCGGCACGCCTACAATGAGCAGTTCTTC
CASTRHAYNEQFF
>NA|TRBV7-6|TRBJ2-3|NA
TGTGCCAGCAGCTTAGGAGTAAGCACAGATACGCAGTATTTT
CASSLGVSTDTQYF
>NA|TRBV7-2|TRBJ2-7|NA
TGTGCCAGCAGTATTGAGAGGTTGGGTGAGCAGTACTTC
CASSIERLGEQYF
>once|TRBV11-1|TRBJ2-1|TRBD2
TGTGCCAGCAGTTATAGCGGGGGGGCCGATGAGCAGTTCTTC
CASSYSGGADEQFF
>NA|TRBV29-1|TRBJ1-1|TRBD1
TGCAGCGCGCTAACAGGGGGCGGCGCTTTCTTT
CSALTGGGAFF
>NA|TRBV7-9|TRBJ2-1|NA
TGTGCCAGCAGCGGGATAGGGGGTGAGCAGTTCTTC
CASSGIGGEQFF
>once|TRBV6-1|TRBJ1-2|NA
TGTGCCAGCAGTGAAGCGCCAGTTTTCGGCTATGGCTACACCTTC
CASSEAPVFGYGYTF
>NA|TRBV4-3|TRBJ1-1|TRBD1
TGCGCCAGCAGCCAAGGTTGGGGACAGTCGAACACTGAAGCTTTCTTT
CASSQGWGQSNTEAFF
>NA|TRBV2|TRBJ2-7|NA
TGTGCCAGCAGTTCCGACAGGGAGGGCGAGCAGTACTTC
CASSSDREGEQYF
>NA|TRBV5-4|TRBJ2-7|NA
TGTGCCAGCAGCTTGGGCGTGGCTAGCTCCTACGAGCAGTACTTC
CASSLGVASSYEQYF
>few|TRBV19|TRBJ1-1|NA
TGTGCCAGTACCACCCAGGTAATAGCGGTGAACACTGAAGCTTTCTTT
CASTTQVIAVNTEAFF
>NA|TRBV7-9|TRBJ2-2|TRBD2
TGTGCCAGCAGCGACGTCCGGGGGGGCGACACCGGGGAGCTGTTTTTT
CASSDVRGGDTGELFF
>NA|TRBV28|TRBJ2-6|NA
TGTGCCAGCAGTGGATGGGGTTATGGGGCCAACGTCCTGACTTTC
CASSGWGYGANVLTF
>NA|TRBV28|TRBJ2-1|NA
TGTGCCAGCAGCCGCGGCCGAACCTACAATGAGCAGTTCTTC
CASSRGRTYNEQFF
>NA|TRBV18|TRBJ2-3|NA
TGTGCCAGCTCACCAAAGGCAGGCTGGGGATTCACAGATACGCAGTATTTT
CASSPKAGWGFTDTQYF
>NA|TRBV29-1|TRBJ2-5|NA
TGCAGCGTTGAATCCGGAGACGGGACCCAGTACTTC
CSVESGDGTQYF
>NA|TRBV5-1|TRBJ1-1|NA
TGCGCCAGCAGCCAGGGTGGGGGTAAGGGCACTGAAGCTTTCTTT
CASSQGGGKGTEAFF
>NA|TRBV2|TRBJ2-7|TRBD2
TGTGCCAGCAGTGACCTAGCGGGGTCCTCCTACGAGCAGTACTTC
CASSDLAGSSYEQYF
>NA|TRBV27|TRBJ2-3|TRBD2
TGTGCCAGCAGTCCGATCCTCCAGACTAGCGGGAGAACAGATACGCAGTATTTT
CASSPILQTSGRTDTQYF
>NA|TRBV5-1|TRBJ1-4|NA
TGCGCCAGCACGACAGGTCTCACTAATGAAAAACTGTTTTTT
CASTTGLTNEKLFF
>NA|TRBV6-1|TRBJ1-1|NA
TGTGCCAGCAGTGACGGGCGGAATCTGAACACTGAAGCTTTCTTT
CASSDGRNLNTEAFF
>NA|TRBV6-4|TRBJ1-2|TRBD1
TGTGCCAGCTCGGGACAGGGTCCTTATGGCTACACCTTC
CASSGQGPYGYTF
>NA|TRBV29-1|TRBJ2-2|NA
TGCAGCGTTGACGCAGCTTACACCGGGGAGCTGTTTTTT
CSVDAAYTGELFF
>NA|TRBV6-6|TRBJ2-7|NA
TGTGCCAGCAGTTACGGGGGGGACAGTTCCTCCTACGAGCAGTACTTC
CASSYGGDSSSYEQYF
>NA|TRBV7-8|TRBJ2-7|NA
TGTGCCAGCAGCTTAGAATCCTGGGTCCACGAGCAGTACTTC
CASSLESWVHEQYF
>NA|TRBV7-2|TRBJ2-5|TRBD2
TGTGCCAGCAGTTCACTAGCGGGGCTGGGGGAGACCCAGTACTTC
CASSSLAGLGETQYF
>NA|TRBV7-3|TRBJ2-3|NA
TGTGCCAGCAGCCCTCTCGGGGGTGCTAGCACAGATACGCAGTATTTT
CASSPLGGASTDTQYF
>NA|TRBV28|TRBJ1-2|NA
TGTGCCAGCAGAGATGGACAGAGTCATACTGGCTACACCTTC
CASRDGQSHTGYTF
>NA|TRBV10-3|TRBJ2-3|NA
TGTGCCATCGCGCCTAATACTAGCACAGATACGCAGTATTTT
CAIAPNTSTDTQYF
>NA|TRBV18|TRBJ1-4|NA
TGTGCCAGCTCACCCGATCAGACAACTAATGAAAAACTGTTTTTT
CASSPDQTTNEKLFF
>NA|TRBV5-1|TRBJ2-6|NA
TGCGCCAGCAGCTTGGGGTACAGGGAATTCTCTGGGGCCAACGTCCTGACTTTC
CASSLGYREFSGANVLTF
>NA|TRBV7-2|TRBJ2-7|NA
TGTGCCAGCAGCTTAAATTGGTTGGGCGGAGCCTACGAGCAGTACTTC
CASSLNWLGGAYEQYF
>NA|TRBV11-1|TRBJ2-1|NA
TGTGCCAGCAGAGGAGGGAAGACCTACAATGAGCAGTTCTTC
CASRGGKTYNEQFF
>NA|TRBV5-4|TRBJ2-2|NA
TGTGCCAGCAGCTTGAGCAGGGGGAGGGACACCGGGGAGCTGTTTTTT
CASSLSRGRDTGELFF
>NA|TRBV27|TRBJ2-5|NA
TGTGCCAGCAGTACCCGGGACGGGACGTACCAAGAGACCCAGTACTTC
CASSTRDGTYQETQYF
>NA|TRBV19|TRBJ2-7|NA
TGTGCCAGTAGTATATCTTCGGGTTCCTACGAGCAGTACTTC
CASSISSGSYEQYF
>NA|TRBV6-6|TRBJ2-1|NA
TGTGCCAGCAACGACCACCTGACAGGAGGGGATGAGCAGTTCTTC
CASNDHLTGGDEQFF
>once|TRBV27|TRBJ2-6|NA
TGTGCCAGCAGTTTATGGGCCCATATTTCTGGGGCCAACGTCCTGACTTTC
CASSLWAHISGANVLTF
>once|TRBV28|TRBJ1-3|NA
TGTGCCAGCAGGGTCACCCCGGGTGTGGGAGACACCATATATTTT
CASRVTPGVGDTIYF
>once|TRBV28|TRBJ2-3|TRBD2
TGTGCCAGCAGTCCAAGCCACGTACTAGCGGGGCCCACAGATACGCAGTATTTT
CASSPSHVLAGPTDTQYF
>NA|TRBV7-2|TRBJ1-4|TRBD1
TGTGCCAGCAGCCCTAGGACAGGGGGCGAAGAAAAACTGTTTTTT
CASSPRTGGEEKLFF
>once|TRBV7-9|TRBJ2-7|NA
TGTGCCAGCAGCTTGCACTGGTCCCTCGAGCAGTACTTC
CASSLHWSLEQYF
>NA|TRBV6-1|TRBJ1-6|NA
TGTGCCAGCAGTGACGATTCACCCCTCCACTTT
CASSDDSPLHF
>NA|TRBV9|TRBJ1-4|NA
TGTGCCAGCAGCCGTAGGGAGAGGGCTCATGGGGGAACTAATGAAAAACTGTTTTTT
CASSRRERAHGGTNEKLFF
>NA|TRBV5-6|TRBJ1-4|NA
TGTGCCAGCAGCTTGGGGGGCCCCGGGGCGGGCGGTGAAAAACTGTTTTTT
CASSLGGPGAGGEKLFF
>NA|TRBV1|TRBJ2-1|NA
TGCACCAGCAGCAGGCTAGCGGGAGTATCCTACAATGAGCAGTTCTTC
CTSSRLAGVSYNEQFF
>few|TRBV7-3|TRBJ2-5|NA
TGTGCCAGCAGCTTAACGGGGGGAGGTCTGTATGAGACCCAGTACTTC
CASSLTGGGLYETQYF
>NA|TRBV29-1|TRBJ1-5|TRBD1
TGCAGCGTTTGGACAGGGTATAGCAATCAGCCCCAGCATTTT
CSVWTGYSNQPQHF
>NA|TRBV7-9|TRBJ2-1|NA
TGTGCCAGCAGCTTCCGGTCTCGGTACAATGAGCAGTTCTTC
CASSFRSRYNEQFF
>NA|TRBV5-1|TRBJ2-5|NA
TGCGCCAGCAGCTTGGAGGGGGGTAGCCTCAGGGGAGAGACCCAGTACTTC
CASSLEGGSLRGETQYF